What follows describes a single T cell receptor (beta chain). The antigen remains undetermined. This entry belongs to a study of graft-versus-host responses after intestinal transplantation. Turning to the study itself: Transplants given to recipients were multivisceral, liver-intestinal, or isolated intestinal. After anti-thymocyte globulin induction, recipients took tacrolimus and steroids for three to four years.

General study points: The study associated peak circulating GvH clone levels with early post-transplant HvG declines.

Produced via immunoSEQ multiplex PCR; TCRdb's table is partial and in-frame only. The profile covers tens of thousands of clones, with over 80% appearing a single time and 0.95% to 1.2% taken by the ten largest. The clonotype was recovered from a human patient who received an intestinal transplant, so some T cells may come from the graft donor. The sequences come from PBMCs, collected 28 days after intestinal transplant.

The CDR3 reads CASSLAIGNSGNTIYF. For the CDR3, the DNA is TGCGCCAGCAGCTTGGCAATTGGCAACTCTGGAAACACCATATATTTT. This chain joins TRBV5-1 and TRBJ1-3; no reliable D call. Germline V gene lookup returns CDR1 SGHRS and CDR2 YFSETQ. Trimming took off 0 bases at V and 0 bases at J, with 10 bases between the two ends. This CDR3 spans 16 amino acids.